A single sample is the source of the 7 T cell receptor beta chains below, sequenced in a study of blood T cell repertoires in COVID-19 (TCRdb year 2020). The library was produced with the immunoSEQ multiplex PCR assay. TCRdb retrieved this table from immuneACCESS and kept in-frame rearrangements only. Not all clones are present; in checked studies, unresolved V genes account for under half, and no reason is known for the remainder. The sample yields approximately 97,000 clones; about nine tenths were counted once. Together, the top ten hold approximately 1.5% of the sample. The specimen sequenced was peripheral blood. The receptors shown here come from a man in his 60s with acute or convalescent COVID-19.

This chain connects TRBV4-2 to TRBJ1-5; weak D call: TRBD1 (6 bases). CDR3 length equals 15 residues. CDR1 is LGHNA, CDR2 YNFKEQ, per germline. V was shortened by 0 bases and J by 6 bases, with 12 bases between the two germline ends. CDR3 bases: TGTGCCAGCAGCCAAGAGCCTGGGGGGGCTCAGCCCCAGCATTTT. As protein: CASSQEPGGAQPQHF.

CDR3 in amino acids: CASSDRGTGGSPLHF. CDR3 DNA: TGTGCCAGCAGTGATCGAGGGACCGGGGGGTCACCCCTCCACTTT. The chain links TRBV2 to TRBJ1-6; maybe TRBD1 (5 bases). Germline CDR1 is SNHLY and CDR2 is FYNNEI. CDR3 size: 15 residues. Trimming pared 3 bases from V and 10 bases from J, leaving 16 bases between. Together with reference TRBV2 and TRBJ1-6, the CDR3 gives the full variable domain: EPEVTQTPSHQVTQMGQEVILRCVPISNHLYFYWYRQILGQKVEFLVSFYNNEISEKSEIFDDQFSVERPDGSNFTLKIRSTKLEDSAMYFCASSDRGTGGSPLHFGNGTRLTVT.

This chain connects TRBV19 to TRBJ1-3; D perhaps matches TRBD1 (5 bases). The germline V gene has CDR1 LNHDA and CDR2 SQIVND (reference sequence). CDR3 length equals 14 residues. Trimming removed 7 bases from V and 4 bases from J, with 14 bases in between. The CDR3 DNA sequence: TGTGCCAGTAACCCCGGGGGATTCGGAAACACCATATATTTT. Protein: CASNPGGFGNTIYF.

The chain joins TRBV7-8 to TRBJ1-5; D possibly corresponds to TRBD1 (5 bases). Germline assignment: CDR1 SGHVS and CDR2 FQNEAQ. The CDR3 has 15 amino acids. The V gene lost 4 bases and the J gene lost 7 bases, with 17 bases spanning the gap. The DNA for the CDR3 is TGTGCCAGCAGCTCCCCCGGGGGAGGTGGACAGCCCCAGCATTTT. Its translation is CASSSPGGGGQPQHF.

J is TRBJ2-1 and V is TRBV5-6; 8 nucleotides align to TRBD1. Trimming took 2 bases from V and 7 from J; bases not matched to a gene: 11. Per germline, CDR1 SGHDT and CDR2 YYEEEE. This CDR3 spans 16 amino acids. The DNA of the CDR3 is TGTGCCAGCAGCTTTTTCGACAGGGGAGCTCAAAATGAGCAGTTCTTC. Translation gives CASSFFDRGAQNEQFF.

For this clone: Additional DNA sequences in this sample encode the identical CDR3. The CDR3 sequence is CASSLARLAGGTDTQYF. The CDR3, as DNA: TGTGCCAGCAGCTTAGCTCGGCTAGCGGGGGGCACAGATACGCAGTATTTT. V and J are TRBV7-2 and TRBJ2-3, with 10 bases that match TRBD2. Germline V lookup: CDR1 SGHTA, CDR2 FQGNSA. This CDR3 region has 17 residues. Trimming at V came to 0 bases and at J to 1 base, leaving 4 bases not matched to a gene.

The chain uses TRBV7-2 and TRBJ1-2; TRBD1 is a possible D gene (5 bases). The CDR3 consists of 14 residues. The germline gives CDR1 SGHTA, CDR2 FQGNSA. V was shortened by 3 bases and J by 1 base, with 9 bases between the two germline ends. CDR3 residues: CASSFLGGNYGYTF. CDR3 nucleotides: TGTGCCAGCAGCTTTCTCGGGGGTAACTATGGCTACACCTTC.